These 14 T cell receptor beta chains originate from one sample sequenced in a study of blood T cell repertoires in COVID-19. The table came from immunoSEQ multiplex PCR; TCRdb's copy has only in-frame clones and leaves some out. This sample yields around 100,000 clones, of which about 83% are seen a single time; 13% belongs to the top ten. Input material: peripheral blood. These receptor sequences come from a human donor in a cohort sampled during active COVID-19.

This clone was counted between two and nine times. This chain joins TRBV7-6 and TRBJ1-1; 8 nucleotides line up with TRBD1. The CDR3 is 15 amino acids. Germline assignment: CDR1 SGHVS and CDR2 FNYEAQ. J lost 2 bases, V lost 5 bases, and 7 bases had no gene match. In nucleotides, the CDR3 is TGTGCCAGCAGCCCGCGACAGGGGAGAAACACTGAAGCTTTCTTT. As protein: CASSPRQGRNTEAFF.

V is TRBV19 and J is TRBJ1-1, with D hard to call. Trimming pared 4 bases from V and 8 bases from J, leaving 14 bases between. This CDR3 region has 13 residues. Germline-derived CDR1 and CDR2 are LNHDA and SQIVND (reference sequence). For the CDR3, the DNA is TGTGCCAGTAGTAATGGTTTGCGTTTCGAAGCTTTCTTT. Its translation: CASSNGLRFEAFF.

In this sample, this clone turned up once. The chain uses TRBV30 and TRBJ1-4, with D uncertain. This CDR3 is 13 amino acids long. CDR1 is GTSNPN, CDR2 SVGIG, per germline (reference sequence). With 3 bases removed from V and 7 bases from J, the gap between germline ends came to 12 bases. This CDR3 reads CAWSHGASEKLFF. The CDR3 nucleotides are TGTGCCTGGAGCCACGGTGCAAGTGAAAAACTGTTTTTT.

The gene calls are TRBV2 and TRBJ2-7; 8 bases match TRBD2. Germline-derived CDR1 and CDR2 are SNHLY and FYNNEI. This CDR3 region has 16 residues. J was trimmed by 3 bases and V by 6 bases; bases with no gene match: 13. DNA for the CDR3: TGTGCCAGCAGGACCGAGCGACGAGCGGGGGACTACGAGCAGTACTTC. Protein sequence: CASRTERRAGDYEQYF.

This chain links TRBV11-2 with TRBJ2-3, with 8 bases identical to TRBD2. V lost 1 base to trimming and J lost 6 bases; unmatched junction nucleotides: 15. The CDR3 covers 18 residues. In germline, CDR1 is SGHAT, CDR2 FQNNGV. This chain's CDR3 is CASSLVLSGTGGPDTQYF. The CDR3 coding sequence is TGTGCCAGCAGCTTAGTTCTTAGTGGAACGGGAGGGCCTGATACGCAGTATTTT.

V is TRBV18 and J is TRBJ2-3; D may be TRBD1 (6 bases). Trimming took off 3 bases at V and 6 bases at J, with 7 bases between the two ends. The V gene's germline CDR1 is KGHSH and CDR2 LQKENI. CDR3 length: 12 residues. CDR3 DNA sequence: TGTGCCAGCTCACCTCAGGGGGATACGCAGTATTTT. This translates into CASSPQGDTQYF.

This chain connects TRBV19 to TRBJ1-1, with a possible D match to TRBD1 (6 bases). The germline CDR1 and CDR2 sequences are LNHDA and SQIVND (reference sequence). CDR3 length equals 14 residues. Trimming left V 4 bases short and J 1 base short, with 10 bases between. The CDR3 spells CASSTDRRNTEAFF. CDR3 bases: TGTGCCAGTAGTACGGACAGACGGAACACTGAAGCTTTCTTT.

This clone occurred a few times. This chain connects TRBV7-2 to TRBJ2-5, with D possibly being TRBD1 (6 bases). The germline CDR1 and CDR2 sequences are SGHTA and FQGNSA. Trimming left V 5 bases short and J 7 bases short, with 14 bases between. The CDR3 consists of 13 residues. The CDR3, as DNA: TGTGCCAGCAGCCCAGGGGAGTCGGGGACCCAGTACTTC. This gives the protein CASSPGESGTQYF.

The CDR3 DNA sequence: TGTGCCTGGAGCCCAGACAGGGTGTCTTATTCACCCCTCCACTTT. Translation gives CAWSPDRVSYSPLHF. J is TRBJ1-6 and V is TRBV30; 7 nucleotides agree with TRBD1. The trim removed 3 bases at V and 8 bases at J, leaving 10 bases unmatched. The germline V gene has CDR1 GTSNPN and CDR2 SVGIG (reference sequence). CDR3 length: 15 amino acids.

The chain recombines TRBV11-2 with TRBJ2-2; 11 positions match TRBD1. V lost 8 bases and J lost 8; bases outside the gene matches: 10. This CDR3 region has 15 residues. From germline, CDR1 is SGHAT and CDR2 FQNNGV. The chain's CDR3 is CASGGRDRGMGELFF. DNA of the CDR3: TGTGCCAGCGGTGGCCGGGACAGGGGGATGGGGGAGCTGTTTTTT.

The rearrangement uses TRBV11-2 and TRBJ1-4, with TRBD1 identical over 9 bases. Germline V gene lookup returns CDR1 SGHAT and CDR2 FQNNGV. The CDR3 contains 16 residues. The junction had 10 bases not matched to a gene; V was cut back by 5 bases and J by 6 bases. The CDR3 here is CASSQGGGTGYEKLFF. For the CDR3, the DNA is TGTGCCAGCAGCCAAGGAGGTGGGACAGGGTATGAAAAACTGTTTTTT.

The chain recombines TRBV4-3 with TRBJ2-7; weak D call: TRBD1 (8 bases). V was trimmed by 4 bases and J by 4 bases, leaving 11 bases between them. The CDR3 is 13 residues long. Per the germline V gene, CDR1 is LGHNA and CDR2 is YSLEER. Here the CDR3 DNA reads TGCGCCAGCAGCCCACAGGGGGGGTACGAGCAGTACTTC. It is translated as CASSPQGGYEQYF.

This clone was found once. This rearrangement joins TRBV15 to TRBJ2-3; possible D gene TRBD2, 6 bases. V was trimmed by 6 bases and J by 1 base, leaving 17 bases between them. Germline CDR1 reads LNHNV; CDR2 reads YYDKDF (reference sequence). The CDR3 sequence is 16 residues long. The CDR3 spells CATRALLGEGTDTQYF. The CDR3 DNA sequence: TGTGCCACCAGAGCCCTCCTGGGGGAGGGCACAGATACGCAGTATTTT.

The chain carries TRBV5-1 and TRBJ1-2, with D possibly matching TRBD1 (5 bases). Trimming pared 0 bases from V and 1 base from J, leaving 10 bases between. The length of the CDR3 is 15 residues. Germline CDR1 is SGHRS and CDR2 is YFSETQ. DNA of the CDR3: TGCGCCAGCAGCTTGGTGGCAGGGAATAACTATGGCTACACCTTC. Amino acid sequence: CASSLVAGNNYGYTF.